Presented here are 24 T cell receptor beta chains from one specimen sequenced in a study of identical twins. TCRdb reprocessed the 5' RACE reads with MiXCR, giving one entry per CDR3 protein. This table has roughly 260,000 distinct CDR3 sequences, over 13% appearing once. Sequencing was done on a sample of memory (CD45RO+) T cells sorted from blood. Receptors originate from a woman aged 18-29 years in good health.

A few counts support this clonotype. The chain links TRBV11-1 to TRBJ1-2; TRBD1 agrees at 9 bases. J lost 7 bases, V lost 1 base, and 10 bases had no gene match. Looked up from germline, CDR1 is SGHAT and CDR2 is FQDESV (reference sequence). The CDR3 loop spans 16 amino acids. CDR3 DNA sequence: TGTGCCAGCAGCTTAGGACCACCCGGGACAGGGAGTGGCTACACCTTC. This encodes CASSLGPPGTGSGYTF.

This clonotype came up a few times. The J gene is TRBJ2-7, the V gene TRBV29-1; 7 bases match TRBD2. This CDR3 contains 14 residues. Germline CDR1 is SQVTM and CDR2 is ANQGSEA. Unmatched junction bases numbered 10, after V lost 7 bases and J lost 1 base. As DNA, the CDR3 is TGCAGCGCCGGTTTTTTCGGGGGGTCCTACGAGCAGTACTTC. Translated, it gives CSAGFFGGSYEQYF.

This clonotype was detected ten times or more. The V and J genes are TRBV20-1 and TRBJ2-7; D remains unclear. Germline CDR1 and CDR2: DFQATT and SNEGSKA (reference sequence). The CDR3 is 12 amino acids. V shed 0 bases and J shed 6 bases, with 9 bases lying between them. CDR3 residues: CSARDRLSEQYF. In nucleotides, the CDR3 is TGCAGTGCTAGAGACAGGCTGAGCGAGCAGTACTTC.

This clonotype was seen a few times. The chain employs TRBV15 and TRBJ2-3; the match to TRBD1 covers 9 bases. The CDR3 sequence is 14 residues long. With 4 bases clipped from V and 5 bases from J, the junction kept 4 bases outside the gene matches. CDR1 and CDR2 (germline): LNHNV, YYDKDF (reference sequence). Written as DNA, the CDR3 is TGTGCCACCAGCAACAGGGGGCGAAAAGATACGCAGTATTTT. This gives the protein CATSNRGRKDTQYF.

This clonotype was counted a few times. The chain combines TRBV12-3 or TRBV12-4 with TRBJ1-1; tentative D call: TRBD1 (6 bases). V was clipped by 2 bases and J by 0 bases, with 10 bases between them. The CDR3 length is 15 residues. CDR3 in amino acids: CASSLRTAVNTEAFF. DNA of the CDR3: TGTGCCAGCAGTTTAAGGACAGCCGTGAACACTGAAGCTTTCTTT.

This clonotype was counted between two and nine times. The chain combines TRBV7-2 with TRBJ2-3; 14 bases agree with TRBD2. After removal of 6 bases from V and 7 bases from J, the junction contained 6 bases not matched to a gene. The germline CDR1 and CDR2 sequences are SGHTA and FQGNSA. The CDR3 sequence is 15 residues long. CDR3 nucleotides: TGTGCCAGCAGGAGGGGGACTAGCGGGAGCCATACGCAGTATTTT. It codes for CASRRGTSGSHTQYF.

The V and J genes are TRBV6-5 and TRBJ2-7; D tentatively fits TRBD1 or TRBD2 (5 bases each). The CDR3 covers 14 residues. Between the trimmed V and J ends, which lost 3 bases and 0 bases, there was a span of 9 bases. The germline V gene has CDR1 MNHEY and CDR2 SVGAGI. CDR3 DNA sequence: TGTGCCAGCAGTTATAGGGACGTCTCCTACGAGCAGTACTTC. Residues: CASSYRDVSYEQYF.

This clonotype was observed many times. The chain combines TRBV6-1 with TRBJ1-1; TRBD1 matches at 8 bases. CDR1 is MNHNS and CDR2 is SASEGT in the germline V gene. With 6 bases clipped from V and 1 base from J, the junction kept 1 base outside the gene matches. The CDR3 spans 13 residues. CDR3 loop: CASSGQGNTEAFF. The CDR3 bases are TGTGCCAGCAGCGGACAGGGGAACACTGAAGCTTTCTTT.

The rearrangement links TRBV19 to TRBJ1-1; 10 bases agree with TRBD1. The V segment lost 5 bases and the J segment 1 base; nucleotides outside the gene matches: 4. The CDR3 consists of 15 residues. Per the germline V gene, CDR1 is LNHDA and CDR2 is SQIVND (reference sequence). The CDR3 loop reads CASSRTGGSNTEAFF. The CDR3 DNA is TGTGCCAGTAGTCGGACAGGGGGTTCGAACACTGAAGCTTTCTTT.

This clonotype came up a few times. The chain carries TRBV5-1 and TRBJ2-7; D call uncertain. Per the germline V gene, CDR1 is SGHRS and CDR2 is YFSETQ. V dropped 0 bases and J dropped 2 bases, with 9 bases sitting between them. The CDR3 runs to 14 residues. Here the CDR3 DNA reads TGCGCCAGCAGCTTGGTAGGGCCCACCTACGAGCAGTACTTC. Translation: CASSLVGPTYEQYF.

This clonotype was found a few times. This chain joins TRBV10-3 and TRBJ1-1; no clear D. Germline lookup yields CDR1 ENHRY and CDR2 SYGVKD. The CDR3 consists of 13 residues. Trimming removed 4 bases from V and 0 bases from J, with 6 bases in between. The CDR3 loop is CAISGLLNTEAFF. Here the CDR3 DNA reads TGTGCCATCAGTGGATTGTTGAACACTGAAGCTTTCTTT.

V is TRBV6-2 or TRBV6-3 and J is TRBJ2-7; no definite D call. V was cut by 0 bases and J by 4 bases, with 13 bases left in between. The germline V gene has CDR1 MNHEY and CDR2 SVGEGT. There are 15 residues in the CDR3. CDR3 nucleotide sequence: TGTGCCAGCAGTTACTCTACAGCAACTTTATACGAGCAGTACTTC. Its protein is CASSYSTATLYEQYF.

Points on this clonotype: A much larger clone sits a single nucleotide away, making a read error possible. The rearrangement uses TRBV20-1 and TRBJ2-1; possible D gene TRBD2, 6 bases. The closer fit of TRBJ2-7 to the DNA end suggests the J call may be wrong. Germline assignment: CDR1 DFQATT and CDR2 SNEGSKA (reference sequence). The CDR3 loop spans 14 amino acids. CDR3 nucleotide sequence: TGCAGTGCTAGAGCCCCGGGAGTAGTCAATGAGCAGTACTTC. Translation: CSARAPGVVNEQYF.

Only a few counts were recorded for this clonotype. J is TRBJ2-5 and V is TRBV20-1, with TRBD2 matching 9 bases. CDR1 and CDR2 from the germline V gene are DFQATT and SNEGSKA (reference sequence). The CDR3 consists of 14 residues. The J segment lost 1 base and the V segment lost 6 bases, leaving 6 bases of the junction unmatched. CDR3 in DNA: TGCAGTGCCCTCCGGACTAGCGTCCAAGAGACCCAGTACTTC. Its protein product is CSALRTSVQETQYF.

The CDR3 here is CASSLGGQGNYGYTF. The CDR3 DNA sequence: TGCGCCAGCAGCTTGGGAGGACAGGGTAACTATGGCTACACCTTC. V gene TRBV5-1 combines with J gene TRBJ1-2; TRBD1 agrees at 8 bases. Germline CDR1 SGHRS, CDR2 YFSETQ. This CDR3 comprises 15 residues. Trimming cost V 0 bases and J 1 base; bases outside gene matches: 2.

This clonotype has a count of ten or more. This chain joins TRBV28 and TRBJ2-1, with 12 bases lining up with TRBD2. The CDR3 has 15 amino acids. CDR1 and CDR2 from the germline V gene are MDHEN and SYDVKM. V trimming: 6 bases; J trimming: 8 bases; junction bases outside the gene matches: 8. In nucleotides, the CDR3 is TGTGCCAGCAGAACGCGACTAGCGGGAGTCTATGAGCAGTTCTTC. It translates to CASRTRLAGVYEQFF.

This clonotype was observed a few times. The V call is TRBV6-2 or TRBV6-3, the J call TRBJ2-7; D gene unclear. Trimming shortened V by 3 bases and J by 0 bases, and 15 bases separated the two germline ends. The germline CDR1 and CDR2 sequences are MNHEY and SVGEGT. This CDR3 comprises 16 residues. CDR3: CASSYGITLSSYEQYF. In DNA form, the CDR3 reads TGTGCCAGCAGTTATGGGATAACTCTCAGCTCCTACGAGCAGTACTTC.

The V call is TRBV11-2, the J call TRBJ2-1; no clear D gene. The V gene lost 3 bases and the J gene lost 8 bases, with 5 bases spanning the gap. There are 11 residues in the CDR3. CDR1 is SGHAT and CDR2 is FQNNGV in the germline V gene. The CDR3 sequence is CASSLPDEQFF. The CDR3 region has the DNA TGTGCCAGCAGCTTGCCCGATGAGCAGTTCTTC.

This clonotype appeared many times. The chain recombines TRBV29-1 with TRBJ1-2, with a weak D call TRBD1 (6 bases). The CDR3 totals 14 residues. Germline assignment: CDR1 SQVTM and CDR2 ANQGSEA. The germline V and J ends were trimmed by 4 bases and 2 bases, with 14 bases remaining between them. For the CDR3, the DNA is TGCAGCGTTGCCGGGACACCCAACAACTATGGCTACACCTTC. This codes for CSVAGTPNNYGYTF.

The chain carries TRBV3-1 and TRBJ2-5, with D perhaps TRBD1 or TRBD2 (6 bases each). Germline CDR1 is LGHDT and CDR2 is YNNKEL (reference sequence). V was clipped by 3 bases and J by 5 bases, with 13 bases between them. This CDR3 region has 14 residues. The CDR3 DNA is TGTGCCAGCAGCCAGTCGACTAGGGGGGAGACCCAGTACTTC. As protein: CASSQSTRGETQYF.

This clonotype occurred a few times. The V and J genes are TRBV20-1 and TRBJ2-7, with a weak D call TRBD1 (6 bases). Germline V CDR1 and CDR2: DFQATT, SNEGSKA (reference sequence). The CDR3 has 12 amino acids. Trimming removed 7 bases at V and 1 base at J, with 11 bases between. The CDR3 here is CSVPGASYEQYF. CDR3 coding DNA: TGCAGTGTCCCAGGGGCTTCCTACGAGCAGTACTTC.

The CDR3 region is CSAVAGDRSYNEQFF. The CDR3 DNA reads TGCAGTGCAGTCGCCGGGGACCGCTCCTACAATGAGCAGTTCTTC. The rearrangement joins TRBV20-1 to TRBJ2-1, with D perhaps TRBD1 or TRBD2 (5 bases each). The CDR3 runs 15 residues. V lost 6 bases, J lost 0 bases, and 15 bases lay in between. Germline CDR1 is DFQATT and CDR2 is SNEGSKA (reference sequence).

The chain is built from TRBV9 and TRBJ1-6, with D unclear. V lost 0 bases to trimming and J lost 8 bases, with 12 bases between them. This CDR3 contains 15 residues. The germline CDR1 and CDR2 sequences are SGDLS and YYNGEE. The CDR3 sequence is CASSVEVGKDSPLHF. In DNA, the CDR3 is TGTGCCAGCAGCGTAGAGGTGGGAAAGGATTCACCCCTCCACTTT.

This clonotype appeared a few times. The rearrangement uses TRBV10-3 and TRBJ1-4, with D maybe TRBD1 (6 bases). Trimming took 8 bases from V and 0 from J, leaving 7 bases between them. Per germline, CDR1 ENHRY and CDR2 SYGVKD. The CDR3 contains 13 residues. CDR3 sequence reads: CAIPGATNEKLFF. The CDR3 DNA sequence: TGTGCCATCCCAGGGGCAACTAATGAAAAACTGTTTTTT.